This TCR beta chain emerged from a study of T cell changes during pregnancy in multiple sclerosis (dated by TCRdb to between 2018 and 2021). Concerning the study at large: In women with multiple sclerosis, the researchers looked at how the T cell repertoire shifted as pregnancy progressed.

About this clone itself: This clone's antigen is unknown. Within one base of it there is no much larger clone, and no base qualities were kept.

The CDR3 runs 12 amino acids, cysteine and phenylalanine included. Solely the CDR3 DNA is kept, with 36 bases framed from the first base. From the germline V gene, CDR1 is SQVTM and CDR2 is ANQGSEA. Relative to germline, V is 4 bases shorter and J is 7 bases shorter, with 14 bases between their ends. Libraries were constructed by the immunoSEQ multiplex PCR assay. The immuneACCESS repertoire file appears here via TCRdb, limited to in-frame rearrangements. These files lack a portion of the clones; in checked studies, under half of the deficit traces to unresolved V genes, and the cause of the others is not known. The sample table lists around 83,000 clones, just over 90% of them with a count of one. Of the sample, 0.47% is held by the ten largest clones.

The chain uses TRBV29-1 and TRBJ2-7; TRBD2 is a weak D gene call, 6 bases matching. The source of this sequence is a female donor with multiple sclerosis, enrolled in a pregnancy study. Sequences were derived from CD4+ T cells from peripheral blood mononuclear cells, sampled in the second trimester of pregnancy. The DNA is TGCAGCGTTGCCGTCCTCGGGAGTGAGCAGTACTTC. It codes for CSVAVLGSEQYF.